The 21 T cell receptor beta chains below come from one sample, sequenced in a study of human T cells and chemical hapten exposure. TCRdb independently ran MiXCR on the RACE reads; one entry per CDR3 protein. Of approximately 260,000 distinct CDR3 sequences listed, just under 8% are singletons. As to time point: pre-sensitization, week 0. Treatment reported: therapeutic diphenylcyclopropenone sensitization with weekly scalp DPC. The input for sequencing was whole blood, taken in connection with sensitization to the hapten diphenylcyclopropenone (DPC). The receptors derive from a man aged 18 to 29 with alopecia areata. Some clones in this sample may be carry-over from other donors' samples.

The CDR3 reads CASGGDRIYNEQFF. CDR3 bases: TGTGCCAGCGGGGGGGACAGGATTTACAATGAGCAGTTCTTC. The V gene is TRBV6-2 or TRBV6-3, the J gene TRBJ2-1; D may be TRBD1 (8 bases). V was shortened by 8 bases and J by 4 bases, with 15 bases between the two germline ends. This CDR3 comprises 14 residues. Per germline, CDR1 MNHEY and CDR2 SVGEGT.

This clonotype was observed a few times. The chain combines TRBV7-8 with TRBJ2-3, with 10 bases that match TRBD2. V shed 8 bases, J shed 4 bases, and the junction held 9 bases outside the gene matches. The CDR3 is 15 residues long. Per the germline V gene, CDR1 is SGHVS and CDR2 is FQNEAQ. The chain's CDR3 is CASHRASGGADTQYF. The CDR3 DNA reads as TGTGCCAGCCATCGGGCTAGCGGGGGAGCAGATACGCAGTATTTT.

At least ten counts were recorded for this clonotype. The rearrangement links TRBV5-1 to TRBJ2-3; tentatively, D is TRBD2 (6 bases). Germline CDR1 SGHRS, CDR2 YFSETQ. V dropped 6 bases and J dropped 5 bases, with 16 bases sitting between them. This CDR3 has 14 residues. CDR3 sequence reads: CASTLGSGIDTQYF. DNA for the CDR3: TGCGCCAGCACCTTAGGTAGCGGAATAGATACGCAGTATTTT.

This clonotype was detected only a few times. The gene calls are TRBV12-3 or TRBV12-4 and TRBJ2-1, with 7 bases lining up with TRBD2. The CDR3 is 12 amino acids. V was clipped by 7 bases and J by 8 bases; unmatched bases: 5. CDR3: CASTWAGDEQFF. The CDR3 coding sequence is TGTGCCAGCACCTGGGCGGGGGATGAGCAGTTCTTC.

The chain is built from TRBV7-9 and TRBJ2-7; maybe TRBD2 (5 bases). The germline gives CDR1 SEHNR, CDR2 FQNEAQ (reference sequence). This CDR3 is built from 16 residues. The germline V and J ends were trimmed by 0 bases and 4 bases, with 16 bases remaining between them. The CDR3 loop reads CASSLARESTRYEQYF. The DNA of the CDR3 is TGTGCCAGCAGCTTAGCGAGGGAATCCACTCGTTACGAGCAGTACTTC.

In its sample, this clonotype was seen a few times. The chain has TRBV9 and TRBJ2-3; D is undetermined. The germline V gene has CDR1 SGDLS and CDR2 YYNGEE. This CDR3 comprises 14 residues. The ends were cut back, 0 bases at V and 2 bases at J, with 7 bases in the middle. The chain's CDR3 is CASSVGQTTDTQYF. CDR3 DNA sequence: TGTGCCAGCAGCGTAGGGCAGACCACAGATACGCAGTATTTT.

V gene TRBV7-6 combines with J gene TRBJ1-6; the D is unclear. The CDR3 loop spans 15 amino acids. Between the trimmed V and J ends, which lost 5 bases and 5 bases, there was a span of 13 bases. CDR1 SGHVS and CDR2 FNYEAQ come from the germline V gene. The CDR3 DNA sequence: TGTGCCAGCAGCCGCGTACCGGAGGATAATTCACCCCTCCACTTT. Amino acids: CASSRVPEDNSPLHF.

This clonotype has at least ten counts. This rearrangement joins TRBV27 to TRBJ1-4; 8 bases line up with TRBD1. Germline values: CDR1 MNHEY, CDR2 SMNVEV (reference sequence). This CDR3 is 15 amino acids long. V dropped 5 bases and J dropped 14; count of bases not matched to a gene: 16. The CDR3 region has the DNA TGTGCCAGCAGTCCCCACGACGGACAGGGAGTGACTCTGTTTTTT. Residues: CASSPHDGQGVTLFF.

A few counts support this clonotype. This rearrangement joins TRBV2 to TRBJ1-6; 9 nucleotides match TRBD1. CDR1 and CDR2 from the germline V gene are SNHLY and FYNNEI. Trimming cost V 1 base and J 2 bases; bases outside gene matches: 0. The CDR3 has 16 amino acids. In nucleotides, the CDR3 is TGTGCCAGCAGTGAAGGGACAGGGGCCTATAATTCACCCCTCCACTTT. Its translation is CASSEGTGAYNSPLHF.

This clonotype was detected ten times or more. The rearrangement uses TRBV6-4 and TRBJ2-1, with D tentatively TRBD2 (7 bases). This CDR3 is built from 16 residues. V lost 0 bases and J lost 2, with 11 bases in between. Germline CDR1 reads MRHNA; CDR2 reads SNTAGT. The CDR3 loop is CASSDSGGGPYNEQFF. CDR3 sequence (DNA): TGTGCCAGCAGTGACTCAGGGGGGGGCCCCTACAATGAGCAGTTCTTC.

This clonotype was counted many times. The chain carries TRBV12-3 or TRBV12-4 and TRBJ2-3; D remains unclear. The V end lost 6 bases, the J end lost 2 bases, and 9 bases lay between the germline ends. The CDR3 length is 13 residues. The CDR3 sequence: CASSHSNTDTQYF. The CDR3 region has the DNA TGTGCCAGCAGCCACTCTAACACAGATACGCAGTATTTT.

This clonotype was counted between two and nine times. The genes are TRBV20-1 and TRBJ2-1; 15 nucleotides line up with TRBD2. CDR3 length equals 16 residues. CDR1 DFQATT and CDR2 SNEGSKA come from the germline V gene (reference sequence). J was trimmed by 3 bases and V by 1 base; bases with no gene match: 1. The DNA of the CDR3 is TGCAGTGCTAGAGCGGGACTAGCGGGGGGCTACAATGAGCAGTTCTTC. This gives the protein CSARAGLAGGYNEQFF.

The chain combines TRBV29-1 with TRBJ2-3; no firm D call. CDR3 length: 12 amino acids. The V gene's germline CDR1 is SQVTM and CDR2 ANQGSEA. V was cut by 7 bases and J by 6 bases, with 14 bases left in between. The CDR3 spells CSAPNLPDTQYF. CDR3 sequence (DNA): TGCAGCGCTCCAAACCTCCCCGATACGCAGTATTTT.

This clonotype was seen many times. The chain recombines TRBV12-3 or TRBV12-4 with TRBJ2-3; D gene ambiguous. The V end was cut by 8 bases, the J end by 4 bases, with 4 bases between. The CDR3 consists of 10 residues. CDR3 nucleotide sequence: TGTGCCAGCGGGGCAGATACGCAGTATTTT. As protein: CASGADTQYF.

This clonotype was counted at least ten times. The gene calls are TRBV12-3 or TRBV12-4 and TRBJ1-2; D unclear. Trimming took 1 base from V and 8 from J, leaving 8 bases between them. This CDR3 region has 12 residues. The CDR3, as DNA: TGTGCCAGCAGTTTAGGAGGGAGCGGCTACACCTTC. It yields the protein CASSLGGSGYTF.

This clonotype was seen only a few times. This chain connects TRBV7-8 to TRBJ2-3; no reliable D call. V was trimmed by 1 base and J by 2 bases, leaving 7 bases between them. Germline CDR1 SGHVS, CDR2 FQNEAQ. The CDR3 has 14 amino acids. CDR3 DNA sequence: TGTGCCAGCAGCTTAGGAACTACCACAGATACGCAGTATTTT. Protein sequence: CASSLGTTTDTQYF.

This clonotype has only a few counts. This chain links TRBV5-6 with TRBJ1-5; TRBD1 is a possible D gene (5 bases). CDR1 SGHDT and CDR2 YYEEEE come from the germline V gene. The CDR3 spans 19 residues. Deletions cut 6 bases from V and 0 bases from J, with 25 bases between. Here the CDR3 reads CASTFIGTERIYSNQPQHF. The CDR3 DNA is TGTGCCAGCACCTTCATTGGGACGGAGAGGATTTATAGCAATCAGCCCCAGCATTTT.

The rearrangement uses TRBV3-1 and TRBJ1-5, with D tentatively TRBD1 (5 bases). Germline CDR1 LGHDT, CDR2 YNNKEL (reference sequence). CDR3 length: 16 amino acids. Trimming pared 4 bases from V and 0 bases from J, leaving 13 bases between. For the CDR3, the DNA is TGTGCCAGCAGCCTCGGGGCTGTTAATAGCAATCAGCCCCAGCATTTT. Translation: CASSLGAVNSNQPQHF.

This clonotype occurred many times. The chain links TRBV29-1 to TRBJ2-1, with D perhaps being TRBD1 or TRBD2 (6 bases each). The V gene lost 5 bases and the J gene lost 6 bases, with 11 bases spanning the gap. CDR1 and CDR2 from the germline V gene are SQVTM and ANQGSEA. CDR3 length equals 12 residues. CDR3 sequence reads: CSVKGGPNEQFF. The CDR3 region has the DNA TGCAGCGTTAAAGGGGGGCCCAATGAGCAGTTCTTC.

The chain is built from TRBV4-1 and TRBJ2-7, with a possible D match to TRBD1 (6 bases). Trimming cost V 2 bases and J 0 bases, with 14 bases left between them. The CDR3 consists of 16 residues. Looked up from germline, CDR1 is MGHRA and CDR2 is YSYEKL. CDR3: CASSQRGQTSSYEQYF. CDR3 coding DNA: TGCGCCAGCAGCCAACGAGGACAGACCAGCTCCTACGAGCAGTACTTC.

The CDR3 region has the DNA TGTGCCAGCAGTTACTCCTCTAACACCGGGGAGCTGTTTTTT. It yields the protein CASSYSSNTGELFF. The V gene is TRBV6-6, the J gene TRBJ2-2, with D hard to call. The CDR3 length is 14 residues. CDR1 is MNHNY, CDR2 SVGAGI, per germline (reference sequence). The V end was cut by 0 bases, the J end by 2 bases, with 4 bases between.